This T cell receptor beta chain derives from a study of identical twins. From the 5' RACE reads, TCRdb called clonotypes with MiXCR, one entry per CDR3 protein. The sample lists 400,000 to 500,000 distinct CDR3 sequences, around 18% seen once, with around 12% in the top ten. With 6 bases removed from V and 3 bases from J, the gap between germline ends came to 15 bases. The CDR3 totals 13 residues. CDR1 SQVTM and CDR2 ANQGSEA come from the germline V gene. In this sample, this clonotype turned up a few times. This receptor was obtained from a man aged 45-65 years in good health. This sequence joins TRBV29-1 and TRBJ2-7; D could derive from TRBD1 or TRBD2 (5 bases each). Specimen: naive T cells sorted from blood. CDR3 DNA sequence: TGCAGCGTAACTAGGGGATTCAACTACGAGCAGTACTTC. This translates into CSVTRGFNYEQYF.